This entry lists 17 T cell receptor beta chains sequenced from one sample in a study of cytomegalovirus exposure and HLA in healthy donors (dated by TCRdb to the late 2010s). To prepare the library, the immunoSEQ multiplex PCR assay was applied. For the multiplex PCR, a mixture combining 60 forward primers for TCR Vbeta segments and 13 reverse primers for TCR Jbeta segments was used. This is the immuneACCESS table as TCRdb keeps it, with only in-frame sequences that have V and J called. A part of the clones is gone; compared with another copy, unresolved V genes explain less than half, and the rest is unexplained. The table for this sample lists 120,000 or so clones; about three quarters of them were counted only once. The ten largest clonotypes hold about 4% of the sample. The sample consisted of PBMCs. Source of these receptors: a man between 25 and 39 years old in good health and CMV-seronegative.

V gene TRBV5-4 combines with J gene TRBJ2-1; D is unclear. There are 12 residues in the CDR3. Germline CDR1 and CDR2: SGHNT and YYREEE (reference sequence). The ends were cut back, 4 bases at V and 11 bases at J, with 13 bases in the middle. Here the CDR3 reads CASSLAWAQQFF. The CDR3 DNA reads as TGTGCCAGCAGCCTGGCTTGGGCCCAGCAGTTCTTC.

This chain links TRBV4-3 with TRBJ2-3, with 10 bases matching TRBD2. J gave up 6 bases and V 4 bases, and 7 bases lay outside the gene matches. This CDR3 is 15 amino acids long. Germline V gene sequence: CDR1 LGHNA, CDR2 YSLEER. This chain's CDR3 is CASSPQRGGLDTQYF. The CDR3 DNA is TGCGCCAGCAGCCCACAGCGGGGGGGGCTGGATACGCAGTATTTT.

The CDR3 DNA is TGTGCCAGCAGTGTAAGGGACAGGACTACCTCTGGAAACACCATATATTTT. This sequence encodes CASSVRDRTTSGNTIYF. V gene TRBV6-1 combines with J gene TRBJ1-3; TRBD1 aligns across 8 bases. The V and J ends lost 4 bases and 0 bases, in that order; junction bases with no gene match: 8. This CDR3 is 17 amino acids long. Germline lookup yields CDR1 MNHNS and CDR2 SASEGT.

V usage is TRBV5-4 and J usage is TRBJ2-5; 7 bases are a match to TRBD1. Trimming removed 0 bases from V and 2 bases from J; junction bases left unmatched: 1. CDR1 and CDR2 (germline): SGHNT, YYREEE (reference sequence). CDR3 length equals 14 residues. CDR3 sequence: CASSLDRGQETQYF. The CDR3 DNA is TGTGCCAGCAGCTTGGACAGGGGACAAGAGACCCAGTACTTC.

This clone was recorded only once. This chain links TRBV29-1 with TRBJ1-1; no definite D call. Between the trimmed V and J ends, which lost 6 bases and 3 bases, there was a span of 11 bases. Germline V gene data show CDR1 as SQVTM and CDR2 as ANQGSEA. The CDR3 contains 12 residues. The DNA for the CDR3 is TGCAGCGTGACATCAACCGACACTGAAGCTTTCTTT. This codes for CSVTSTDTEAFF.

The rearrangement joins TRBV10-3 to TRBJ1-2; the D gene is possibly TRBD1 (6 bases). The germline gives CDR1 ENHRY, CDR2 SYGVKD. CDR3 size: 13 residues. Trimming cost V 7 bases and J 6 bases, with 15 bases left between them. The CDR3 here is CAITTGLEDGYTF. The CDR3 nucleotides read TGTGCCATCACCACAGGGTTGGAGGATGGCTACACCTTC.

The sample holds a few counts of this clone. The genes are TRBV6-5 and TRBJ2-1; D ambiguous. Trimming removed 1 base at V and 7 bases at J, with 5 bases between. Germline assignment: CDR1 MNHEY and CDR2 SVGAGI. The CDR3 is 12 residues long. This CDR3 reads CASSYFLNEQFF. The CDR3 DNA reads as TGTGCCAGCAGTTACTTTCTGAATGAGCAGTTCTTC.

This rearrangement joins TRBV27 to TRBJ1-2; weak D call: TRBD1 (6 bases). Per the germline V gene, CDR1 is MNHEY and CDR2 is SMNVEV (reference sequence). This CDR3 comprises 15 residues. V was cut by 1 base and J by 8 bases, with 17 bases left in between. CDR3: CASSLFGGPVEGYTF. In nucleotides, the CDR3 is TGTGCCAGCAGTTTATTTGGGGGCCCCGTTGAGGGCTACACCTTC.

V is TRBV29-1 and J is TRBJ2-1, with D possibly being TRBD2 (5 bases). This CDR3 contains 12 residues. Germline assignment: CDR1 SQVTM and CDR2 ANQGSEA. Trimming took 7 bases from V and 5 from J, leaving 12 bases between them. The CDR3 DNA reads as TGCAGCGCCAAAACGAGGGACAATGAGCAGTTCTTC. Protein sequence: CSAKTRDNEQFF.

This clone was counted a single time. The chain is built from TRBV11-2 and TRBJ2-1; TRBD2 agrees at 10 bases. The trim removed 1 base at V and 12 bases at J, leaving 9 bases unmatched. The CDR3 runs 15 residues. Germline V gene data show CDR1 as SGHAT and CDR2 as FQNNGV. The CDR3 loop reads CASSLGLAGASGQFF. CDR3 bases: TGTGCCAGCAGCTTAGGGCTAGCGGGGGCCTCGGGGCAGTTCTTC.

The genes are TRBV6-5 and TRBJ1-1, with a possible D match to TRBD1 (5 bases). Trimming removed 6 bases from V and 3 bases from J, with 14 bases in between. CDR1 MNHEY and CDR2 SVGAGI come from the germline V gene. The CDR3 runs 14 residues. CDR3 in amino acids: CASSQPGLYTEAFF. DNA for the CDR3: TGTGCCAGCAGCCAACCGGGACTCTACACTGAAGCTTTCTTT.

This clone was detected only once. The V and J genes are TRBV7-3 and TRBJ2-5; weak D call: TRBD2 (5 bases). With 5 bases removed from V and 5 bases from J, the gap between germline ends came to 12 bases. The CDR3 length is 13 residues. Germline CDR1 SGHTA, CDR2 FQGTGA. CDR3 bases: TGTGCCAGCAGCCTGGGAGCGGTTGAGACCCAGTACTTC. This encodes CASSLGAVETQYF. Full variable domain (outside the CDR3, taken from reference TRBV7-3 and TRBJ2-5): GAGVSQTPSNKVTEKGKYVELRCDPISGHTALYWYRQSLGQGPEFLIYFQGTGAADDSGLPNDRFFAVRPEGSVSTLKIQRTERGDSAVYLCASSLGAVETQYFGPGTRLLVL.

The rearrangement uses TRBV6-1 and TRBJ2-7, with D maybe TRBD1 (5 bases). Germline CDR1 MNHNS, CDR2 SASEGT. The CDR3 length is 14 residues. V was pared by 2 bases and J by 3 bases, with 11 bases between. Here the CDR3 reads CASSETGAYYEQYF. In DNA form, the CDR3 reads TGTGCCAGCAGTGAAACAGGAGCTTACTACGAGCAGTACTTC.

This clone occurred once. V and J are TRBV19 and TRBJ1-2, with D possibly TRBD1 on 6 matching bases. Germline CDR1 reads LNHDA; CDR2 reads SQIVND (reference sequence). This CDR3 is built from 14 residues. The ends were cut back, 7 bases at V and 0 bases at J, with 12 bases in the middle. This chain's CDR3 is CASNNRVSNYGYTF. Written as DNA, the CDR3 is TGTGCCAGTAACAACAGGGTCTCTAACTATGGCTACACCTTC.

This chain joins TRBV18 and TRBJ2-3; D possibly corresponds to TRBD2 (5 bases). The CDR3 extends over 14 amino acids. The germline V gene has CDR1 KGHSH and CDR2 LQKENI. V was shortened by 1 base and J by 4 bases, with 9 bases between the two germline ends. The CDR3 DNA reads TGTGCCAGCTCACCACGCGCTAGCCCAGATACGCAGTATTTT. Its translation: CASSPRASPDTQYF. The full variable domain, in which reference TRBV18 and TRBJ2-3 provide the parts outside the CDR3, is NAGVMQNPRHLVRRRGQEARLRCSPMKGHSHVYWYRQLPEEGLKFMVYLQKENIIDESGMPKERFSAEFPKEGPSILRIQQVVRGDSAAYFCASSPRASPDTQYFGPGTRLTVL.

The chain employs TRBV5-1 and TRBJ1-2, with no clear D. The ends were cut back, 0 bases at V and 7 bases at J, with 22 bases in the middle. Germline assignment: CDR1 SGHRS and CDR2 YFSETQ. CDR3 length: 17 amino acids. The CDR3, as DNA: TGCGCCAGCAGCTTGGGCGAGGGCCGGGGTTTACTCCGTGGCTACACCTTC. Its protein product is CASSLGEGRGLLRGYTF.

This clone was seen a few times. This chain links TRBV6-6 with TRBJ2-3; D is perhaps TRBD1 (5 bases). Germline CDR1 reads MNHNY; CDR2 reads SVGAGI (reference sequence). The CDR3 runs 14 residues. Between the trimmed V and J ends, which lost 6 bases and 2 bases, there was a span of 12 bases. The CDR3 region is CASRGQTDTDTQYF. CDR3 in DNA: TGTGCCAGCAGAGGACAAACAGACACAGATACGCAGTATTTT.